One and the same sample provided the 13 T cell receptor beta chains below, sequenced in a study of OX40 agonist ivuxolimab in advanced cancers. Assay: immunoSEQ multiplex PCR; the TCRdb copy retains only in-frame clones and omits some. The sample lists 55,000 to 65,000 clones, 85% seen once, with under 5% in the top ten. The input for sequencing was CD4+ or CD8+ T cells sorted from blood, taken in a trial of the OX40 agonist ivuxolimab. The receptors stem from an adult with an advanced solid tumor such as melanoma, head and neck, liver or kidney cancer.

This chain links TRBV21-1 with TRBJ1-5. TRBV21-1 is shown as a pseudogene. The CDR3 extends over 12 amino acids. For the CDR3, the DNA is TGTGCCAACCGACAACTATTTCAGCCCCAGCATTTT. It codes for CANRQLFQPQHF.

The gene calls are TRBV4-1 and TRBJ2-1; TRBD2 aligns across 11 bases. The V segment lost 3 bases and the J segment 7 bases; nucleotides outside the gene matches: 8. The CDR3 extends over 16 amino acids. Germline V lookup: CDR1 MGHRA, CDR2 YSYEKL. The CDR3 protein is CASSHDSGRALNEQFF. Written as DNA, the CDR3 is TGCGCCAGCAGCCACGATAGCGGGAGGGCCTTAAATGAGCAGTTCTTC.

V is TRBV28 and J is TRBJ1-1, with a weak D call TRBD1 (5 bases). The CDR3 extends over 15 amino acids. Germline loops: CDR1 MDHEN, CDR2 SYDVKM. The V and J ends lost 3 bases and 0 bases respectively, with 11 bases between them. The CDR3 loop is CASSLGGRLNTEAFF. The CDR3 region has the DNA TGTGCCAGCAGTTTGGGGGGACGGCTGAACACTGAAGCTTTCTTT.

Turning to this clone: The junction and the germline gene differ at one end; a read error may be behind it. The rearrangement uses TRBV7-7 and TRBJ2-1; TRBD1 might be the D (6 bases). The CDR3 is made up of 14 amino acids. Germline-derived CDR1 and CDR2 are SSHAT and FNYEAQ (reference sequence). CDR3 protein: CASSLGRTDNEQFF. Here the CDR3 DNA reads TGTGCTAGCAGCTTAGGTCGGACAGACAATGAGCAGTTCTTC. The whole variable domain, filled in from reference TRBV7-7 and TRBJ2-1, reads GAGVSQSPRYKVTKRGQDVTLRCDPISSHATLYWYQQALGQGPEFLTYFNYEAQPDKSGLPSDRFSAERPEGSISTLTIQRTEQRDSAMYRCASSLGRTDNEQFFGPGTRLTVL.

This clone has only a few counts. This chain connects TRBV2 to TRBJ1-6; TRBD1 is a possible D gene (5 bases). Germline CDR1 reads SNHLY; CDR2 reads FYNNEI. The V end was cut by 4 bases, the J end by 5 bases, with 15 bases between. This CDR3 region has 16 residues. CDR3 in amino acids: CASSARAGRNNSPLHF. The CDR3 coding sequence is TGTGCCAGCAGTGCACGGGCAGGGCGGAATAATTCACCCCTCCACTTT.

This chain connects TRBV28 to TRBJ1-2; TRBD1 might be the D (6 bases). This CDR3 contains 15 residues. Trimming stripped 1 base from V and 2 bases from J, with 11 bases between. From germline, CDR1 is MDHEN and CDR2 SYDVKM. This CDR3 reads CASSLSTGHNYGYTF. The DNA of the CDR3 is TGTGCCAGCAGTTTATCAACAGGGCACAACTATGGCTACACCTTC.

This chain connects TRBV5-8 to TRBJ2-7; TRBD2 is a possible D gene (5 bases). The CDR3 runs to 14 residues. Germline V CDR1 and CDR2: SGHTS, YDEGEE. V dropped 2 bases and J dropped 4 bases, with 13 bases sitting between them. CDR3 bases: TGTGCCAGCAGCTTCGAGCGGATTCGGTACGAGCAGTACTTC. This sequence encodes CASSFERIRYEQYF.

This rearrangement joins TRBV5-4 to TRBJ2-5; the D is unclear. Germline V CDR1 and CDR2: SGHNT, YYREEE (reference sequence). CDR3 size: 14 residues. Trimming took 3 bases from V and 5 from J, leaving 14 bases between them. The CDR3 is CASSSLGIWETQYF. The DNA for the CDR3 is TGTGCCAGCAGCTCCCTGGGGATCTGGGAGACCCAGTACTTC.

The genes are TRBV4-1 and TRBJ2-2, with D unresolved. Germline V gene data show CDR1 as MGHRA and CDR2 as YSYEKL. V lost 3 bases, J lost 1 base, and 9 bases lay in between. The CDR3 extends over 15 amino acids. CDR3: CASSQVIRNTGELFF. In nucleotides, the CDR3 is TGCGCCAGCAGCCAGGTTATCCGGAACACCGGGGAGCTGTTTTTT.

V gene TRBV18 combines with J gene TRBJ1-5, with D unclear. Per germline, CDR1 KGHSH and CDR2 LQKENI. Trimming shortened V by 3 bases and J by 4 bases, and 10 bases separated the two germline ends. The CDR3 spans 14 residues. The CDR3, as DNA: TGTGCCAGCTCACCTGGGCCGGTAAATCAGCCCCAGCATTTT. Translated, it gives CASSPGPVNQPQHF.

The CDR3 region has the DNA TGTGCCAGCAGTGATGGGACAGGGGCGTCGAATACGCAGTATTTT. Amino acid sequence: CASSDGTGASNTQYF. This sequence joins TRBV2 and TRBJ2-3, with 10 bases fitting TRBD1. Trimming took 3 bases from V and 7 from J; bases not matched to a gene: 7. CDR3 length equals 15 residues. Germline V gene sequence: CDR1 SNHLY, CDR2 FYNNEI.

CDR3 nucleotide sequence: TGTGCCTGGAAGGGGAGTTTCGAGCAGTACTTC. Translated: CAWKGSFEQYF. The V call is TRBV30, the J call TRBJ2-7; D might be TRBD1 or TRBD2, each matching 5 bases. Germline V lookup: CDR1 GTSNPN, CDR2 SVGIG (reference sequence). The CDR3 has 11 residues. V lost 4 bases and J 6 bases, leaving 10 bases between the germline ends.

This chain connects TRBV13 to TRBJ1-2; 8 bases map to TRBD1. The V and J ends lost 5 bases and 2 bases, in that order; junction bases with no gene match: 7. The V gene's germline CDR1 is PRHDT and CDR2 FYEKMQ (reference sequence). This CDR3 has 15 residues. CDR3 coding DNA: TGTGCCAGCAGCCGAGATGGGACAGGAAACTATGGCTACACCTTC. Amino acid sequence: CASSRDGTGNYGYTF.